The 27 T cell receptor beta chains given below trace back to one sample, sequenced in a study of preoperative IRX-2 immunotherapy in early breast cancer. Sequenced by immunoSEQ multiplex PCR; TCRdb stores in-frame clones only, minus some. The table records fewer than 25,000 clones, 80% to 90% of them present only once. Regarding treatment: preoperative locoregional IRX-2 cytokine immunotherapy. The sample in question was tumor tissue, obtained after IRX-2 immunotherapy. The receptors were sampled from a human donor with breast cancer.

This clone is a singleton in its sample. This chain links TRBV18 with TRBJ2-3; D is uncertain. This CDR3 has 12 amino acids. Germline V gene sequence: CDR1 KGHSH, CDR2 LQKENI. V was clipped by 2 bases and J by 2 bases, with 2 bases between them. Written as DNA, the CDR3 is TGTGCCAGCTCACCATACACAGATACGCAGTATTTT. It is translated as CASSPYTDTQYF.

The chain employs TRBV7-3 and TRBJ2-2, with D possibly TRBD2 on 6 matching bases. The CDR3 is 16 residues long. The ends were cut back, 1 base at V and 2 bases at J, with 11 bases in the middle. CDR1 is SGHTA, CDR2 FQGTGA, per germline. The CDR3, as DNA: TGTGCCAGCAGCTTAATGGGGGGAATCAACACCGGGGAGCTGTTTTTT. It codes for CASSLMGGINTGELFF.

The chain uses TRBV30 and TRBJ1-2; 7 positions agree with TRBD1. The ends lost 2 bases at V and 4 bases at J; junction bases unmatched: 7. The V gene's germline CDR1 is GTSNPN and CDR2 SVGIG (reference sequence). This CDR3 region has 14 residues. CDR3 sequence (DNA): TGTGCCTGGAGTACACAGGGGTTGGGCTATGGCTACACCTTC. Translating gives CAWSTQGLGYGYTF.

The chain recombines TRBV28 with TRBJ1-6; D perhaps matches TRBD1 (5 bases). The V end lost 8 bases, the J end lost 5 bases, and 13 bases lay between the germline ends. Germline CDR1 MDHEN, CDR2 SYDVKM. The CDR3 is made up of 14 amino acids. CDR3 nucleotides: TGTGCCAGCGGGGACGGGAATGATAATTCACCCCTCCACTTT. This codes for CASGDGNDNSPLHF.

This clone was seen once. CDR3 protein: CASRRDINSNQPQHF. CDR3 DNA: TGTGCCAGCAGGAGGGACATAAATAGCAATCAGCCCCAGCATTTT. The chain couples TRBV6-1 to TRBJ1-5; perhaps TRBD1 as D (6 bases). This CDR3 has 15 amino acids. Germline V lookup: CDR1 MNHNS, CDR2 SASEGT. V lost 6 bases and J 0 bases, leaving 12 bases between the germline ends.

A note on this clone: Compared with germline, one end of the junction differs, possibly owing to a read error. The chain uses TRBV7-7 and TRBJ1-2, with D perhaps TRBD1 (6 bases). Germline CDR1 and CDR2: SSHAT and FNYEAQ (reference sequence). The length of the CDR3 is 15 residues. CDR3 sequence (DNA): TGTGCTAGCAGCACCCCGTACAGGGACCCCTATGGCTACACCTTC. The encoded protein is CASSTPYRDPYGYTF.

A few counts support this clone. The rearrangement links TRBV6-6 to TRBJ1-6; TRBD1 agrees at 9 bases. CDR1 is MNHNY, CDR2 SVGAGI, per germline (reference sequence). The CDR3 contains 15 residues. Unmatched junction bases numbered 5, after V lost 5 bases and J lost 6 bases. The CDR3 loop reads CASSEQGQGNSPLHF. In DNA, the CDR3 is TGTGCCAGCAGTGAGCAGGGACAGGGTAATTCACCCCTCCACTTT.

This clone occurred a few times. V is TRBV10-1 and J is TRBJ2-5; 8 nucleotides align to TRBD1. From germline, CDR1 is WNHNN and CDR2 SYGVQD (reference sequence). The length of the CDR3 is 15 residues. J was trimmed by 2 bases and V by 0 bases; bases with no gene match: 2. The CDR3 sequence: CASSESGTGQETQYF. CDR3 nucleotide sequence: TGCGCCAGCAGTGAGTCAGGGACAGGTCAAGAGACCCAGTACTTC.

This chain connects TRBV25-1 to TRBJ2-4, with 7 bases aligning to TRBD1. Germline CDR1 and CDR2: MGHDK and SYGVNS. The CDR3 spans 17 residues. The junction had 11 bases not matched to a gene; V was cut back by 5 bases and J by 1 base. CDR3 DNA sequence: TGTGCCAGCAGTCCAAGACAGGGAAAGTCCGCCAAAAACATTCAGTACTTC. Protein product: CASSPRQGKSAKNIQYF.

This clone appeared a single time. V gene TRBV5-4 combines with J gene TRBJ2-5; D might be TRBD2 (6 bases). Trimming stripped 2 bases from V and 5 bases from J, with 19 bases between. This CDR3 is built from 16 residues. The germline CDR1 and CDR2 sequences are SGHNT and YYREEE (reference sequence). This CDR3 is CASSFNRETSLETQYF. The CDR3 DNA follows: TGTGCCAGCAGCTTTAACAGAGAGACTAGTCTGGAGACCCAGTACTTC.

The CDR3 nucleotides read TGTGCCAGTAATCAGACCCCACAGGGAACTAACTATGGCTACACCTTC. This translates into CASNQTPQGTNYGYTF. The chain is built from TRBV19 and TRBJ1-2; a possible D gene is TRBD1 (6 bases). CDR1 and CDR2 from the germline V gene are LNHDA and SQIVND (reference sequence). The CDR3 runs to 16 residues. Trimming shortened V by 7 bases and J by 0 bases, and 18 bases separated the two germline ends.

The gene calls are TRBV7-8 and TRBJ2-7; 9 bases agree with TRBD1. CDR1 and CDR2 (germline): SGHVS, FQNEAQ. This CDR3 has 15 amino acids. After removal of 5 bases from V and 0 bases from J, the junction contained 5 bases not matched to a gene. CDR3 loop: CASSIRTGASYEQYV. DNA of the CDR3: TGTGCCAGCAGCATAAGGACAGGGGCCTCCTACGAGCAGTACGTC.

This chain connects TRBV25-1 to TRBJ1-1, with 8 bases matching TRBD1. The CDR3 extends over 17 amino acids. V lost 6 bases and J lost 1; bases outside the gene matches: 13. CDR1 and CDR2 (germline): MGHDK, SYGVNS. This CDR3 reads CASSPLPYGTGNTEAFF. In DNA, the CDR3 is TGTGCCAGCAGCCCCCTTCCGTACGGGACAGGGAACACTGAAGCTTTCTTT.

This chain connects TRBV5-6 to TRBJ2-5, with TRBD1 identical over 10 bases. Per germline, CDR1 SGHDT and CDR2 YYEEEE. The CDR3 loop spans 14 amino acids. V gave up 4 bases and J gave up 7 bases; unmatched junction bases: 7. CDR3 amino acids: CASSLRTGGGTQYF. CDR3 nucleotide sequence: TGTGCCAGCAGCCTCCGGACAGGGGGGGGGACCCAGTACTTC.

The chain employs TRBV19 and TRBJ1-2, with no clear D. The germline gives CDR1 LNHDA, CDR2 SQIVND (reference sequence). Trimming left V 10 bases short and J 3 bases short, with 18 bases between. The CDR3 length is 14 residues. The DNA for the CDR3 is TGTGCCACCGAGACCAACGGCGGGGACTATGGCTACACCTTC. It specifies CATETNGGDYGYTF.

This chain uses TRBV10-1 with TRBJ2-2; D possibly matches TRBD1 or TRBD2 (5 bases each). The CDR3 sequence is 16 residues long. Germline CDR1 WNHNN, CDR2 SYGVQD (reference sequence). Trimming shortened V by 4 bases and J by 3 bases, and 15 bases separated the two germline ends. The CDR3 is CASSAILPGHTGELFF. CDR3 sequence (DNA): TGCGCCAGCAGTGCCATTCTCCCGGGACACACCGGGGAGCTGTTTTTT.

The chain combines TRBV9 with TRBJ1-6; 7 bases line up with TRBD1. Germline-derived CDR1 and CDR2 are SGDLS and YYNGEE. This CDR3 comprises 18 residues. J gave up 4 bases and V 3 bases, and 13 bases lay outside the gene matches. CDR3 in amino acids: CASSAVGGPANYNSPLHF. The CDR3 DNA reads as TGTGCCAGCAGCGCCGTAGGGGGCCCTGCCAATTATAATTCACCCCTCCACTTT.

This clone has just a few counts. The chain recombines TRBV9 with TRBJ2-2; D ambiguous. The V end lost 0 bases, the J end lost 8 bases, and 8 bases lay between the germline ends. Germline V gene sequence: CDR1 SGDLS, CDR2 YYNGEE. The CDR3 sequence is 13 residues long. The CDR3 bases are TGTGCCAGCAGCGTAGGAAATTCGGGGGAGCTGTTTTTT. Protein sequence: CASSVGNSGELFF.

This chain's CDR3 is CASSESRVSNQPQHF. The DNA of the CDR3 is TGTGCCAGCAGTGAAAGCAGGGTTAGCAATCAGCCCCAGCATTTT. The chain recombines TRBV2 with TRBJ1-5, with D maybe TRBD1 (5 bases). The germline V and J ends were trimmed by 2 bases and 0 bases, with 8 bases remaining between them. CDR1 is SNHLY and CDR2 is FYNNEI in the germline V gene. The CDR3 runs 15 residues.

The V and J genes are TRBV11-2 and TRBJ1-1, with D uncertain. The CDR3 has 15 amino acids. The germline V and J ends were trimmed by 2 bases and 0 bases, with 10 bases remaining between them. From germline, CDR1 is SGHAT and CDR2 FQNNGV. As DNA, the CDR3 is TGTGCCAGCAGCTTATCGTCTGGGCTGAACACTGAAGCTTTCTTT. As protein: CASSLSSGLNTEAFF.

Only one count was recorded for this clone. The gene calls are TRBV30 and TRBJ1-2, with D unresolved. CDR1 and CDR2 from the germline V gene are GTSNPN and SVGIG (reference sequence). CDR3 length: 13 residues. The V gene lost 2 bases and the J gene lost 4 bases, with 11 bases spanning the gap. CDR3 coding DNA: TGTGCCTGGAGTACGCAAGGGTCCTATGGCTACACCTTC. This sequence encodes CAWSTQGSYGYTF.

The chain recombines TRBV11-3 with TRBJ2-3; D is undetermined. Germline V gene lookup returns CDR1 SGHNT and CDR2 YENEEA. The V and J ends lost 1 base and 4 bases respectively, with 6 bases between them. This CDR3 comprises 13 residues. CDR3: CASSLAGSDTQYF. The CDR3 nucleotides read TGTGCCAGCAGCTTAGCGGGTTCAGATACGCAGTATTTT.

Here the CDR3 reads CASSPGSTEIYSNQPQHF. For the CDR3, the DNA is TGTGCCAGCAGCCCGGGCTCCACAGAAATTTATAGCAATCAGCCCCAGCATTTT. The J gene is TRBJ1-5, the V gene TRBV27; D is unresolved. The CDR3 is made up of 18 amino acids. Trimming removed 6 bases at V and 0 bases at J, with 21 bases between. The germline V gene encodes CDR1 MNHEY and CDR2 SMNVEV (reference sequence).

The V gene is TRBV4-1, the J gene TRBJ1-1; D remains ambiguous. The CDR3 is 14 amino acids. Germline V gene sequence: CDR1 MGHRA, CDR2 YSYEKL. V was trimmed by 4 bases and J by 6 bases, leaving 15 bases between them. CDR3 in amino acids: CASSPGPGGAEAFF. In nucleotides, the CDR3 is TGCGCCAGCAGCCCTGGCCCGGGCGGGGCTGAAGCTTTCTTT.

V and J are TRBV11-1 and TRBJ1-5; tentatively, D is TRBD1 (5 bases). V was pared by 1 base and J by 1 base, with 8 bases between. Germline CDR1 SGHAT, CDR2 FQDESV (reference sequence). The CDR3 runs 15 residues. CDR3 DNA sequence: TGTGCCAGCAGCTTAGGCAGGGAGAGCAATCAGCCCCAGCATTTT. Its protein is CASSLGRESNQPQHF.

This clone has just one count. The rearrangement uses TRBV11-3 and TRBJ1-1; TRBD1 matches 9 bases. This CDR3 comprises 14 residues. Germline assignment: CDR1 SGHNT and CDR2 YENEEA. V shed 6 bases, J shed 4 bases, and the junction held 6 bases outside the gene matches. CDR3: CASRWGQGGTEAFF. As DNA, the CDR3 is TGTGCCAGCAGATGGGGACAGGGTGGCACTGAAGCTTTCTTT. Complete variable domain (other parts from reference TRBV11-3 and TRBJ1-1): EAGVVQSPRYKIIEKKQPVAFWCNPISGHNTLYWYLQNLGQGPELLIRYENEEAVDDSQLPKDRFSAERLKGVDSTLKIQPAELGDSAVYLCASRWGQGGTEAFFGQGTRLTVV.

The genes are TRBV28 and TRBJ1-5; D might be TRBD1 (6 bases). Trimming left V 3 bases short and J 4 bases short, with 13 bases between. Germline V gene lookup returns CDR1 MDHEN and CDR2 SYDVKM. This CDR3 has 15 amino acids. The CDR3 DNA is TGTGCCAGCAGTTTCCCACAGGGCGGGAATCAGCCCCAGCATTTT. Translating gives CASSFPQGGNQPQHF.